A single sample is the source of the 5 T cell receptor beta chains below, sequenced in a study of T cell changes during pregnancy in multiple sclerosis. Produced via immunoSEQ multiplex PCR; TCRdb's table is partial and in-frame only. The table has 30,000 or so clones, 89% seen once. Sample: CD8+ T cells from peripheral blood mononuclear cells, taken in the second trimester of pregnancy. These TCRs come from a female donor with multiple sclerosis, enrolled in a pregnancy study.

The CDR3: CASATGGETQYF. Here the CDR3 DNA reads TGTGCCAGTGCGACCGGGGGTGAGACCCAGTACTTC. The chain joins TRBV13 to TRBJ2-5; weak D call: TRBD2 (6 bases). Trimming shortened V by 9 bases and J by 5 bases, and 13 bases separated the two germline ends. The CDR3 is made up of 12 amino acids. Germline CDR1 PRHDT, CDR2 FYEKMQ (reference sequence).

The chain joins TRBV5-1 to TRBJ1-1; TRBD1 agrees at 8 bases. J was trimmed by 2 bases and V by 1 base; bases with no gene match: 4. The CDR3 runs 15 residues. Per the germline V gene, CDR1 is SGHRS and CDR2 is YFSETQ. This chain's CDR3 is CASSLNRGSNTEAFF. The CDR3 nucleotides are TGCGCCAGCAGCTTGAACAGGGGGTCTAACACTGAAGCTTTCTTT. Full variable domain (rest looked up from reference TRBV5-1 and TRBJ1-1): KAGVTQTPRYLIKTRGQQVTLSCSPISGHRSVSWYQQTPGQGLQFLFEYFSETQRNKGNFPGRFSGRQFSNSRSEMNVSTLELGDSALYLCASSLNRGSNTEAFFGQGTRLTVV.

This sequence joins TRBV6-6 and TRBJ2-7; D is unclear. V shed 2 bases and J shed 0 bases, with 11 bases lying between them. The CDR3 runs 15 residues. The germline CDR1 and CDR2 sequences are MNHNY and SVGAGI (reference sequence). The CDR3 DNA is TGTGCCAGCAGTTACGGTATGGCCAGCTCCTACGAGCAGTACTTC. Translation gives CASSYGMASSYEQYF.

V usage is TRBV5-6 and J usage is TRBJ2-2; a possible D gene is TRBD2 (5 bases). V lost 4 bases to trimming and J lost 0 bases, with 10 bases between them. The CDR3 loop spans 15 amino acids. CDR1 and CDR2 (germline): SGHDT, YYEEEE. The CDR3 DNA sequence: TGTGCCAGCAGCATCGGACTGACGAACACCGGGGAGCTGTTTTTT. Translation gives CASSIGLTNTGELFF. Based on the CDR3 plus reference TRBV5-6 and TRBJ2-2, the full variable domain is DAGVTQSPTHLIKTRGQQVTLRCSPKSGHDTVSWYQQALGQGPQFIFQYYEEEERQRGNFPDRFSGHQFPNYSSELNVNALLLGDSALYLCASSIGLTNTGELFFGEGSRLTVL.

The chain links TRBV28 to TRBJ2-1; TRBD2 agrees at 11 bases. With 7 bases clipped from V and 7 bases from J, the junction kept 6 bases outside the gene matches. This CDR3 region has 14 residues. CDR1 and CDR2 from the germline V gene are MDHEN and SYDVKM. The CDR3 DNA is TGTGCCAGCATGGTAGCTAGCGGGAGGAATGAGCAGTTCTTC. Protein: CASMVASGRNEQFF.